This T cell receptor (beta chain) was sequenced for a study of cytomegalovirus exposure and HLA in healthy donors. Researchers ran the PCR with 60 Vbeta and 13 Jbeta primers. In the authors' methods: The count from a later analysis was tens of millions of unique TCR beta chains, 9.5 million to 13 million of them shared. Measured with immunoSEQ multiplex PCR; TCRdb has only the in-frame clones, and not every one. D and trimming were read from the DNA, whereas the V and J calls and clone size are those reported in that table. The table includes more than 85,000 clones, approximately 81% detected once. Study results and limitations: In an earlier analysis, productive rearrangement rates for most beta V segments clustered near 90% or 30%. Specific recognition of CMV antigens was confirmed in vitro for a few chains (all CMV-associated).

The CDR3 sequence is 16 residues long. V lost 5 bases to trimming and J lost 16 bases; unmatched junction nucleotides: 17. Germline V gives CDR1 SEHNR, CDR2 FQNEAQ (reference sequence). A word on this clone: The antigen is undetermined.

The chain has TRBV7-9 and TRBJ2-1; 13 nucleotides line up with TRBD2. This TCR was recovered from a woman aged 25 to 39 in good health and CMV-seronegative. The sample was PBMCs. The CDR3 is CASSLGTSGILDRGFF. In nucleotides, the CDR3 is TGTGCCAGCAGCCTCGGGACTAGCGGGATCCTCGACCGCGGTTTCTTC.